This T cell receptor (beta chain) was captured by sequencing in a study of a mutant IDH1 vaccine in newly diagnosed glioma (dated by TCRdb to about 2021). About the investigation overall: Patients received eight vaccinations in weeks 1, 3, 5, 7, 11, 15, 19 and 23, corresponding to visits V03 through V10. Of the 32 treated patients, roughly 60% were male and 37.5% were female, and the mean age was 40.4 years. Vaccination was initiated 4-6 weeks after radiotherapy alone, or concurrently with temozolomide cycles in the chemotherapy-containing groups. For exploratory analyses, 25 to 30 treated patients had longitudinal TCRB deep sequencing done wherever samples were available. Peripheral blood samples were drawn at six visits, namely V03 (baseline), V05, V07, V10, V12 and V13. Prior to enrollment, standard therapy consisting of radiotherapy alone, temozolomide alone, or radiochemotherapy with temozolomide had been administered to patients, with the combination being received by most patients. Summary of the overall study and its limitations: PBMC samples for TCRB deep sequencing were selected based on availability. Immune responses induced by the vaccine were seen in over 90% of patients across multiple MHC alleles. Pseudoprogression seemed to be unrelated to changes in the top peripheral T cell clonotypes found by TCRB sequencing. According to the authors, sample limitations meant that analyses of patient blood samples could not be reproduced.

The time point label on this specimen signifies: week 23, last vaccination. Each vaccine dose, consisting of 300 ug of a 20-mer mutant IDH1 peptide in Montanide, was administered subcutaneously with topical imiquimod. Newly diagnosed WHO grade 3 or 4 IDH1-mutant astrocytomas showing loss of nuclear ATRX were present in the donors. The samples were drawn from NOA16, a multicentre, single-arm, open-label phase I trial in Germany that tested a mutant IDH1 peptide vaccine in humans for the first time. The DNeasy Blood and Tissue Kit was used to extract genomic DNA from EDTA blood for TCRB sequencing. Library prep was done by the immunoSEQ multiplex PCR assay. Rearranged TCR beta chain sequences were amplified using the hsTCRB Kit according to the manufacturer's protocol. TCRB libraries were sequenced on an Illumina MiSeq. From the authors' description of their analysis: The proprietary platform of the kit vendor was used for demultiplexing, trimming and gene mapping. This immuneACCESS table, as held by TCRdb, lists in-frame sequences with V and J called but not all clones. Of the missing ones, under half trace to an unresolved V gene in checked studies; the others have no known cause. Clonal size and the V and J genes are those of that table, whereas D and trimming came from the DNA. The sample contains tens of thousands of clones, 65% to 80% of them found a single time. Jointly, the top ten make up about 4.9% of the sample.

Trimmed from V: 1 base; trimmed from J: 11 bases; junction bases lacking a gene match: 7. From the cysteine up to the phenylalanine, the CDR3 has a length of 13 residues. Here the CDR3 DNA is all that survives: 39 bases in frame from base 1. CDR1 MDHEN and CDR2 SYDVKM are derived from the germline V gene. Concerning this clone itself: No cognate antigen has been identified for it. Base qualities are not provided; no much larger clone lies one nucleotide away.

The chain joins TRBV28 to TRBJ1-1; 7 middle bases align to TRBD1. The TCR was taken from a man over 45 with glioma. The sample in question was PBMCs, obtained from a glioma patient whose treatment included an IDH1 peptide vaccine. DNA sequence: TGTGCCAGCAGTTTATCGGGACAGCCGTTTGCTTTCTTT. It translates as CASSLSGQPFAFF.